This TCR beta chain was captured by sequencing in a study of blood T cell repertoires in COVID-19. Sequencing used immunoSEQ multiplex PCR; TCRdb keeps in-frame clones, though not all of them. The sample consists of just under 350,000 clones, 90% to 95% of them appearing once. This receptor was taken from a woman aged 18-30 years who had recovered from COVID-19. The sequencing sample was made of peripheral blood.

In DNA, the CDR3 is TGCAGCGTGGCGGATTATAGCAATCAGCCCCAGCATTTT. Protein product: CSVADYSNQPQHF. The chain couples TRBV29-1 to TRBJ1-5; no reliable D call. Deletions cut 6 bases from V and 0 bases from J, with 9 bases between. The CDR3 is made up of 13 amino acids. Germline assignment: CDR1 SQVTM and CDR2 ANQGSEA.